This is a list of T cell receptor beta chains from one sample in a study of T cell repertoires in ileal Crohn's disease. The method was immunoSEQ multiplex PCR; TCRdb's version includes in-frame clones alone and lacks a portion of them. The sample carries about 15,000 clones, about 80% recorded once. Specimen: ileal tissue. These receptors all stem from an adult with Crohn's disease. The CDR3 runs from the conserved cysteine through the conserved F or W. D genes are given only for firm matches. Expanded clones get a size class; other rows say once, few or many, or leave the size out.

TGTGCCAGCAGGGCGGTTAACACTGAAGCTTTCTTT	CASRAVNTEAFF	-	-	TRBV6-6	TRBJ1-1
TGTGCCAGCAGTTTTGGGGGTTTTAGGGGGTATGGCTACACCTTC	CASSFGGFRGYGYTF	-	-	TRBV28	TRBJ1-2
TGTGCCAGCACTCCGGACACCCTTGGAGCCAAAAACATTCAGTACTTC	CASTPDTLGAKNIQYF	-	-	TRBV2	TRBJ2-4
TGTGCCAGCAGAACCTACAGCAGCACTGAAGCTTTCTTT	CASRTYSSTEAFF	-	few	TRBV6-5	TRBJ1-1
TGCGCCAGCAGCACGGACAGGGGAGGAGAGACCCAGTACTTC	CASSTDRGGETQYF	TRBD1	-	TRBV5-1	TRBJ2-5
TGTGCCAGCCATCGGACAGGGTCGCATCAGCCCCAGCATTTT	CASHRTGSHQPQHF	TRBD1	-	TRBV19	TRBJ1-5
TGTGCCAGCAGCTTAAAAGCTAGCGGGTACACCGGGGAGCTGTTTTTT	CASSLKASGYTGELFF	TRBD2	-	TRBV7-9	TRBJ2-2
TGCGCCAGCAGCTTTGCTCAGGGGGCGAACACTGAAGCTTTCTTT	CASSFAQGANTEAFF	TRBD1	once	TRBV5-1	TRBJ1-1
TGTGCCAGCAGTTACACCGGGACAGGGGAGCAGTACTTC	CASSYTGTGEQYF	TRBD1	-	TRBV6-6	TRBJ2-7
TGTGCCAGCAGCTCCCCTAGCGGGGGGACCTACGAGCAGTACTTC	CASSSPSGGTYEQYF	TRBD2	-	TRBV7-9	TRBJ2-7
TGTGCCATCAGTGCTACAGGGGGATGGACCGGGGAGCTGTTTTTT	CAISATGGWTGELFF	TRBD1	-	TRBV10-3	TRBJ2-2
TGTGCCAGCCTCCCTCAGGGAAGGGGAAACAATGAGCAGTTCTTC	CASLPQGRGNNEQFF	-	-	TRBV5-4	TRBJ2-1
TGTGCCAGCTCCGACCCCCAGGGGGCGAGGGGCTACACCTTC	CASSDPQGARGYTF	TRBD1	-	TRBV18	TRBJ1-2
TGTGCCAGCAGTCTTCGCCAGGGTGACTATGGCTACACCTTC	CASSLRQGDYGYTF	-	-	TRBV2	TRBJ1-2
TGCGCCAGCAGCCAAGGGGGGGGACAGGGGGCTTCCTACGAGCAGTACTTC	CASSQGGGQGASYEQYF	TRBD1	-	TRBV4-1	TRBJ2-7
TGCGCCAGCAGCCCGGGGACAGGACCGGGCACCTTC	CASSPGTGPGTF	TRBD1	-	TRBV5-1	TRBJ1-2
TGTGCCAGCAGCTTCCCCTCCGAGACCCAGTACTTC	CASSFPSETQYF	-	few	TRBV9	TRBJ2-5
TGTGCCAGTAGTCTCGACAGGAATCAGCCCCAGCATTTT	CASSLDRNQPQHF	-	-	TRBV19	TRBJ1-5
TGCGCCAGCAGCCAAGCCGGGACTGAGAACACCGGGGAGCTGTTTTTT	CASSQAGTENTGELFF	-	-	TRBV4-1	TRBJ2-2
TGTGCCAGCAGTTTAATGGGGTCAGGGAGGTCCGGTAATGAAAAACTGTTTTTT	CASSLMGSGRSGNEKLFF	-	-	TRBV27	TRBJ1-4
TGTGCCTCCAGAAAGGGGCTGAGCTCCTACGAGCAGTACTTC	CASRKGLSSYEQYF	-	once	TRBV2	TRBJ2-7
TGTGCCAGTAGCCCGCGGGCAAAAAATAACTATGGCTACACCTTC	CASSPRAKNNYGYTF	-	-	TRBV19	TRBJ1-2
TGTGCCTGGAGCAGCGGGGGGGCCCCAGAGACCCAGTACTTC	CAWSSGGAPETQYF	TRBD2	-	TRBV30	TRBJ2-5
TGTGCCAGCAGCCCTCGGACTAGCTTTAGCACAGATACGCAGTATTTT	CASSPRTSFSTDTQYF	TRBD2	-	TRBV7-3	TRBJ2-3
TGCGCCAGCAGCGAATTCCCCGGACTAGCAGTCAAAGGTTGGCTACACAATGAGCAGTTCTTC	CASSEFPGLAVKGWLHNEQFF	TRBD2	-	TRBV4-3	TRBJ2-1
TGTGCCAGCAGCTTACATAGACTAGCGGGAGGGTCCTCCTACAATGAGCAGTTCTTC	CASSLHRLAGGSSYNEQFF	TRBD2	once	TRBV7-2	TRBJ2-1
TGTGCCAGCAGCTTGGACTGGACAGGGTTCGCTGAAGCTTTCTTT	CASSLDWTGFAEAFF	TRBD1	-	TRBV5-6	TRBJ1-1
TGTGCCAGCAGTGGCCGGGACAGGGTGTCCTACAATGAGCAGTTCTTC	CASSGRDRVSYNEQFF	TRBD1	-	TRBV6-1	TRBJ2-1
TGTGCCTGGGATACAGGGGGAGGTCAGCCCCAGCATTTT	CAWDTGGGQPQHF	TRBD1	-	TRBV30	TRBJ1-5
TGTGCCTGGCAGGGCATGAACACTGAAGCTTTCTTT	CAWQGMNTEAFF	-	few	TRBV30	TRBJ1-1
TGCGCCAGCAGCCTAGAACCTTCCTACGAGCAGTACTTC	CASSLEPSYEQYF	-	-	TRBV4-1	TRBJ2-7
TGTGCCAGCAGTGAAGACGAAATACAGGGCAGAGCTTTCTTT	CASSEDEIQGRAFF	-	few	TRBV6-1	TRBJ1-1
TGTGCCAGCAGCCCGGGACAGGAGACCCAGTACTTC	CASSPGQETQYF	TRBD1	-	TRBV11-3	TRBJ2-5
TGTGCCAGCAGCTTTCGGACTTACAATGAGCAGTTCTTC	CASSFRTYNEQFF	-	-	TRBV5-4	TRBJ2-1
TGTGCCAGCAGTCTCGACGAGGTGGGTGGCTACACCTTC	CASSLDEVGGYTF	-	-	TRBV6-1	TRBJ1-2
TGTGCCAGCAGGACCGGGACAGGGTCAAACACCGGGGAGCTGTTTTTT	CASRTGTGSNTGELFF	TRBD1	-	TRBV5-4	TRBJ2-2
TGCGCCAGCCTAGGATGGGGTCAGGGAAGGGATGAGCAGTTCTTC	CASLGWGQGRDEQFF	-	-	TRBV5-1	TRBJ2-1
TGTGCCAGCAGTTTATCTGCCAGGGGCTACAATGAGCAGTTCTTC	CASSLSARGYNEQFF	-	-	TRBV27	TRBJ2-1
TGTGCCAGCTCACCAGGAGGGTTCAAAGTCAAAAACATTCAGTACTTC	CASSPGGFKVKNIQYF	-	-	TRBV18	TRBJ2-4
TGTGCCTGGAGCTCTCAGGGGGCGAATTCACCCCTCCACTTT	CAWSSQGANSPLHF	TRBD1	-	TRBV30	TRBJ1-6
TGTGCCAGCAGACTGGGGAGTGCTGGAAACACCATATATTTT	CASRLGSAGNTIYF	-	-	TRBV5-6	TRBJ1-3
TGTGCCAGCAGTGGAGGAGGATTTTATAATTCACCCCTCCACTTT	CASSGGGFYNSPLHF	-	-	TRBV27	TRBJ1-6
TGTGCCAGCAGTGGCCGGGACAGGGCCTTCTTT	CASSGRDRAFF	TRBD1	-	TRBV6-1	TRBJ1-6
TGCGCCAGCAGCCAACCGACAAGAGACAATCAGCCCCAGCATTTT	CASSQPTRDNQPQHF	-	-	TRBV4-1	TRBJ1-5
TGTGCCAGCAGCCCGGGACAGGCTTCGGTAGATACGCAGTATTTT	CASSPGQASVDTQYF	TRBD1	few	TRBV4-2	TRBJ2-3
TGTGCCAGCAGTGATAGAGCGGGACTTCTGATCTTC	CASSDRAGLLIF	TRBD2	-	TRBV25-1	TRBJ2-1
TGTGCCAGCAGCTTGGTCATCGGACAGAAAGACAATGAGCAGTTCTTC	CASSLVIGQKDNEQFF	-	once	TRBV5-8	TRBJ2-1
TGTGCCAGTGGGCCTAGCGGGAGGATTTACAATGAGCAGTTCTTC	CASGPSGRIYNEQFF	TRBD2	-	TRBV19	TRBJ2-1
TGTGCCAGCAGCCCCCACGGTGAGGTTTTCTACGAGCAGTACTTC	CASSPHGEVFYEQYF	-	-	TRBV7-8	TRBJ2-7
TGTGCCAGCAGTTTATACACAGGGGGTATAGACGAGCAGTACTTC	CASSLYTGGIDEQYF	TRBD1	-	TRBV27	TRBJ2-7
TGTGCCTGGAGGGACGTTGGGACTAGCCGCAGGGATACGCAGTATTTT	CAWRDVGTSRRDTQYF	TRBD2	-	TRBV30	TRBJ2-3
TGTGCCAGCAGCCCCACCGGGACTAGCGGGAGATCTGAGCAGTTCTTC	CASSPTGTSGRSEQFF	TRBD2	-	TRBV13	TRBJ2-1
TGCAGCGTCTCGTCGGGACACACAGATACGCAGTATTTT	CSVSSGHTDTQYF	-	-	TRBV29-1	TRBJ2-3
TGTGCCAGCAGTTCGGACATGAGCTCCTACAATGAGCAGTTCTTC	CASSSDMSSYNEQFF	-	-	TRBV2	TRBJ2-1
TGTGCCAGCAGCTTGGGACAGGGAAAGGATGGCTACACCTTC	CASSLGQGKDGYTF	TRBD1	-	TRBV7-6	TRBJ1-2
TGTGCCAGCAGCTTAGACGGCACTGAAGCTTTCTTT	CASSLDGTEAFF	-	-	TRBV11-2	TRBJ1-1
TGTGCCAGCAGTTTAAGGGGATCAGGGTTTGGATCTGGAAACACCATATATTTT	CASSLRGSGFGSGNTIYF	-	once	TRBV27	TRBJ1-3
TGTGCCAGCAGTGAATCAGCGGGACCCCGTGGAGAGACCCAGTACTTC	CASSESAGPRGETQYF	TRBD2	-	TRBV2	TRBJ2-5
TGTGCCAGCAGCTTGGCGGGACTACTGACAGATACGCAGTATTTT	CASSLAGLLTDTQYF	TRBD2	-	TRBV5-4	TRBJ2-3